The 28 T cell receptor beta chains in this list originate from one sample, sequenced in a study of shared clonotypes between healthy human individuals. Profiled with immunoSEQ multiplex PCR; TCRdb holds only in-frame clones, not every one. The sample lists just over 2,000,000 clones, roughly 94% occurring once. Sequenced: naive CD4+ T cells sorted from blood. Subset noted: CD45RA+ positively selected. These receptors came from a man between 18 and 29 years old in good health.

The V call is TRBV11-2, the J call TRBJ1-3; 7 bases are shared with TRBD1. The trim removed 3 bases at V and 9 bases at J, leaving 8 bases unmatched. CDR3 size: 14 residues. Germline V gene sequence: CDR1 SGHAT, CDR2 FQNNGV. CDR3 region: CASSFSTGSGTIYF. Here the CDR3 DNA reads TGTGCCAGCAGCTTCTCGACAGGGTCGGGCACCATATATTTT.

This chain joins TRBV4-1 and TRBJ2-3; unclear D gene. Per germline, CDR1 MGHRA and CDR2 YSYEKL. Trimming left V 4 bases short and J 3 bases short, with 14 bases between. The CDR3 sequence is 15 residues long. The CDR3 DNA is TGCGCCAGCAGCCCGAGACTGGGTAAGACAGATACGCAGTATTTT. Its protein is CASSPRLGKTDTQYF.

This rearrangement joins TRBV18 to TRBJ1-5; no clear D gene. Between the trimmed V and J ends, which lost 6 bases and 7 bases, there was a span of 13 bases. Germline V gene sequence: CDR1 KGHSH, CDR2 LQKENI. The CDR3 contains 13 residues. The CDR3 region has the DNA TGTGCCAGCTCCGACGGGCTAGGGCAGCCCCAGCATTTT. It is translated as CASSDGLGQPQHF.

The J gene is TRBJ2-7, the V gene TRBV5-5; no definite D call. The V and J ends lost 0 bases and 0 bases respectively, with 10 bases between them. Germline lookup yields CDR1 SGHKS and CDR2 YYEKEE (reference sequence). The CDR3 is 15 residues long. The CDR3 sequence: CASSLEAWTSYEQYF. The CDR3 region has the DNA TGTGCCAGCAGCTTGGAAGCTTGGACCTCCTACGAGCAGTACTTC. Based on the CDR3 plus reference TRBV5-5 and TRBJ2-7, the full variable domain is DAGVTQSPTHLIKTRGQQVTLRCSPISGHKSVSWYQQVLGQGPQFIFQYYEKEERGRGNFPDRFSARQFPNYSSELNVNALLLGDSALYLCASSLEAWTSYEQYFGPGTRLTVT.

J is TRBJ2-6 and V is TRBV30, with D possibly TRBD1 on 6 matching bases. This CDR3 is built from 17 residues. Germline-derived CDR1 and CDR2 are GTSNPN and SVGIG (reference sequence). Trimming shortened V by 5 bases and J by 0 bases, and 17 bases separated the two germline ends. For the CDR3, the DNA is TGTGCCTGGTGTTACGGGACAATTAGCTCTGGGGCCAACGTCCTGACTTTC. Protein: CAWCYGTISSGANVLTF.

This sequence joins TRBV11-2 and TRBJ2-2, with unresolved D. CDR1 is SGHAT, CDR2 FQNNGV, per germline. The CDR3 contains 13 residues. V dropped 5 bases and J dropped 6 bases, with 10 bases sitting between them. CDR3 bases: TGTGCCAGCAGCCCCGGATACGCCGGGGAGCTGTTTTTT. Its protein product is CASSPGYAGELFF.

The gene calls are TRBV9 and TRBJ1-4, with unresolved D. The V and J ends lost 4 bases and 1 base respectively, with 14 bases between them. The CDR3 is 16 amino acids. From germline, CDR1 is SGDLS and CDR2 YYNGEE. The CDR3 loop reads CASSIRSGKTNEKLFF. CDR3 in DNA: TGTGCCAGCAGCATACGGTCCGGCAAAACTAATGAAAAACTGTTTTTT.

The rearrangement uses TRBV6-5 and TRBJ2-1; 9 bases are shared with TRBD2. V lost 8 bases and J lost 9; bases outside the gene matches: 11. Looked up from germline, CDR1 is MNHEY and CDR2 is SVGAGI. This CDR3 spans 14 amino acids. Here the CDR3 reads CASCEGGLAGEQFF. CDR3 nucleotides: TGTGCCAGCTGCGAAGGGGGACTAGCTGGTGAGCAGTTCTTC.

The chain combines TRBV6-6 with TRBJ2-7; 8 nucleotides match TRBD2. This CDR3 has 16 residues. V shed 5 bases, J shed 0 bases, and the junction held 9 bases outside the gene matches. CDR1 is MNHNY and CDR2 is SVGAGI in the germline V gene (reference sequence). This CDR3 is CASSRQTSASSYEQYF. Written as DNA, the CDR3 is TGTGCCAGCAGTCGCCAGACTAGCGCCAGCTCCTACGAGCAGTACTTC.

The CDR3: CASSLGEGGPNYGYTF. DNA of the CDR3: TGCGCCAGCAGCTTGGGGGAAGGGGGCCCGAACTATGGCTACACCTTC. The chain is built from TRBV5-1 and TRBJ1-2, with 7 bases identical to TRBD1. After removal of 0 bases from V and 2 bases from J, the junction contained 7 bases not matched to a gene. The CDR3 is 16 amino acids. Per germline, CDR1 SGHRS and CDR2 YFSETQ. The full variable domain, with the rest looked up from reference TRBV5-1 and TRBJ1-2, is KAGVTQTPRYLIKTRGQQVTLSCSPISGHRSVSWYQQTPGQGLQFLFEYFSETQRNKGNFPGRFSGRQFSNSRSEMNVSTLELGDSALYLCASSLGEGGPNYGYTFGSGTRLTVV.

This clone was recorded only once. This sequence joins TRBV5-4 and TRBJ2-5, with D perhaps given as TRBD1 or TRBD2 (5 bases each). The CDR3 has 14 residues. In germline, CDR1 is SGHNT, CDR2 YYREEE (reference sequence). V dropped 3 bases and J dropped 1 base, with 10 bases sitting between them. The CDR3 reads CASSSRDGQETQYF. The CDR3 region has the DNA TGTGCCAGCAGCTCCCGGGACGGCCAAGAGACCCAGTACTTC.

This chain links TRBV19 with TRBJ1-5; 8 nucleotides line up with TRBD1. The junction had 8 bases not matched to a gene; V was cut back by 4 bases and J by 3 bases. The CDR3 spans 16 residues. Germline values: CDR1 LNHDA, CDR2 SQIVND (reference sequence). The CDR3 coding sequence is TGTGCCAGTAGTACCACCTGGACAGGGTACAATCAGCCCCAGCATTTT. The encoded protein is CASSTTWTGYNQPQHF.

The V gene is TRBV7-8, the J gene TRBJ2-7; D remains unclear. Trimming cost V 5 bases and J 0 bases, with 11 bases left between them. This CDR3 is built from 14 residues. CDR1 is SGHVS and CDR2 is FQNEAQ in the germline V gene. The chain's CDR3 is CASSTDGFSYEQYF. CDR3 nucleotides: TGTGCCAGCAGCACCGACGGATTCTCCTACGAGCAGTACTTC.

The chain has TRBV9 and TRBJ1-5; 8 positions match TRBD1. V trimming: 3 bases; J trimming: 0 bases; junction bases outside the gene matches: 14. The CDR3 runs to 19 residues. Germline V gene data show CDR1 as SGDLS and CDR2 as YYNGEE. CDR3 protein: CASSARTTGDEYSNQPQHF. CDR3 bases: TGTGCCAGCAGCGCTCGGACGACAGGGGACGAATATAGCAATCAGCCCCAGCATTTT.

The chain joins TRBV5-4 to TRBJ2-1; the D gene is possibly TRBD2 (6 bases). V lost 1 base to trimming and J lost 5 bases, with 10 bases between them. Germline values: CDR1 SGHNT, CDR2 YYREEE (reference sequence). CDR3 length equals 14 residues. The CDR3, as DNA: TGTGCCAGCAGCTTGTACGTAGCGGACAATGAGCAGTTCTTC. This gives the protein CASSLYVADNEQFF.

The V gene is TRBV5-4, the J gene TRBJ1-1, with no clear D. There are 14 residues in the CDR3. Germline values: CDR1 SGHNT, CDR2 YYREEE (reference sequence). Trimming removed 2 bases from V and 1 base from J, with 9 bases in between. For the CDR3, the DNA is TGTGCCAGCAGCTTTGGCCTGGGGAACACTGAAGCTTTCTTT. Amino acid sequence: CASSFGLGNTEAFF.

In the case of this clone: Other DNA variants within this sample encode the same CDR3. The chain is built from TRBV18 and TRBJ2-3, with unresolved D. Trimming left V 1 base short and J 2 bases short, with 4 bases between. Germline CDR1 and CDR2: KGHSH and LQKENI. CDR3 size: 13 residues. The CDR3 sequence: CASSPRLTDTQYF. DNA of the CDR3: TGTGCCAGCTCACCACGCCTCACAGATACGCAGTATTTT.

V gene TRBV4-3 combines with J gene TRBJ2-5; D is possibly TRBD1 (5 bases). From germline, CDR1 is LGHNA and CDR2 YSLEER. V lost 0 bases to trimming and J lost 5 bases, with 16 bases between them. This CDR3 is 16 amino acids long. The CDR3 reads CASSQDTAAKGETQYF. CDR3 nucleotides: TGCGCCAGCAGCCAAGATACGGCAGCAAAGGGGGAGACCCAGTACTTC.

The genes are TRBV6-5 and TRBJ2-2; D perhaps matches TRBD2 (5 bases). Germline loops: CDR1 MNHEY, CDR2 SVGAGI. This CDR3 has 15 residues. Deletions cut 6 bases from V and 1 base from J, with 12 bases between. This CDR3 is CASSLLGGNTGELFF. Written as DNA, the CDR3 is TGTGCCAGCAGCCTCCTAGGAGGGAACACCGGGGAGCTGTTTTTT.

The chain joins TRBV19 to TRBJ1-5, with no clear D. The CDR3 length is 14 residues. V was clipped by 2 bases and J by 5 bases, with 10 bases between them. The germline V gene encodes CDR1 LNHDA and CDR2 SQIVND (reference sequence). The CDR3 is CASSIFWTDQPQHF. CDR3 in DNA: TGTGCCAGTAGTATATTTTGGACGGATCAGCCCCAGCATTTT.

Turning to this clone: Other nucleotide sequences from this sample produce the same CDR3. The chain uses TRBV9 and TRBJ1-1, with D unresolved. CDR1 SGDLS and CDR2 YYNGEE come from the germline V gene. The ends were cut back, 0 bases at V and 1 base at J, with 4 bases in the middle. The CDR3 consists of 13 residues. CDR3 bases: TGTGCCAGCAGCGTAGGTACGAACACTGAAGCTTTCTTT. It encodes CASSVGTNTEAFF.

The chain combines TRBV9 with TRBJ1-3, with D possibly being TRBD1 (5 bases). V was cut by 0 bases and J by 0 bases, with 19 bases left in between. The CDR3 is 19 residues long. The germline V gene has CDR1 SGDLS and CDR2 YYNGEE. As DNA, the CDR3 is TGTGCCAGCAGCGTAGCTGGGCCCGGGACGCTACGCTCTGGAAACACCATATATTTT. It is translated as CASSVAGPGTLRSGNTIYF.

CDR3 DNA: TGTGCCAGTAGCATCACCGGGACAGGTCCCCACGAGCAGTACTTC. This codes for CASSITGTGPHEQYF. The J gene is TRBJ2-7, the V gene TRBV19, with 8 nucleotides matching TRBD1. This CDR3 comprises 15 residues. Losses at the gene ends were 6 bases for V and 5 bases for J; bases not matched to a gene: 12. In germline, CDR1 is LNHDA, CDR2 SQIVND (reference sequence).

The gene calls are TRBV6-5 and TRBJ2-5; D possibly uses TRBD1 or TRBD2 (5 bases each). V lost 8 bases and J 2 bases, leaving 15 bases between the germline ends. The germline gives CDR1 MNHEY, CDR2 SVGAGI. The CDR3 covers 14 residues. CDR3 loop: CASAPGRRQETQYF. The CDR3 DNA follows: TGTGCCAGCGCGCCGGGACGAAGACAAGAGACCCAGTACTTC.

In its sample, this clone was seen a few times. This same CDR3 is encoded by further DNA sequences in the sample. The genes are TRBV5-1 and TRBJ1-1, with a weak D call TRBD1 (6 bases). The length of the CDR3 is 13 residues. Germline CDR1 and CDR2: SGHRS and YFSETQ. The ends were cut back, 3 bases at V and 1 base at J, with 7 bases in the middle. The chain's CDR3 is CASSYRENTEAFF. The CDR3 nucleotides are TGCGCCAGCAGCTACAGGGAGAACACTGAAGCTTTCTTT.

This chain links TRBV10-3 with TRBJ2-7; D may be TRBD1 (5 bases). Germline values: CDR1 ENHRY, CDR2 SYGVKD. CDR3 length: 14 amino acids. V shed 3 bases and J shed 3 bases, with 12 bases lying between them. In DNA, the CDR3 is TGTGCCATCAGTGATTTGGACAACGTCTACGAGCAGTACTTC. Translating gives CAISDLDNVYEQYF.

CDR3 nucleotides: TGTGCCATCAGTGAGTCCAGAGTCGAGCAGTACTTC. This translates into CAISESRVEQYF. J is TRBJ2-7 and V is TRBV10-3; D remains unclear. V was pared by 0 bases and J by 6 bases, with 6 bases between. Germline V gene sequence: CDR1 ENHRY, CDR2 SYGVKD. The CDR3 extends over 12 amino acids.

This rearrangement joins TRBV10-1 to TRBJ2-1; 8 bases are a match to TRBD1. Unmatched junction bases numbered 6, after V lost 6 bases and J lost 5 bases. CDR1 and CDR2 from the germline V gene are WNHNN and SYGVQD (reference sequence). The CDR3 has 14 amino acids. DNA of the CDR3: TGCGCCAGCAGGCCAGGGGGCAATAACAATGAGCAGTTCTTC. Translation: CASRPGGNNNEQFF.